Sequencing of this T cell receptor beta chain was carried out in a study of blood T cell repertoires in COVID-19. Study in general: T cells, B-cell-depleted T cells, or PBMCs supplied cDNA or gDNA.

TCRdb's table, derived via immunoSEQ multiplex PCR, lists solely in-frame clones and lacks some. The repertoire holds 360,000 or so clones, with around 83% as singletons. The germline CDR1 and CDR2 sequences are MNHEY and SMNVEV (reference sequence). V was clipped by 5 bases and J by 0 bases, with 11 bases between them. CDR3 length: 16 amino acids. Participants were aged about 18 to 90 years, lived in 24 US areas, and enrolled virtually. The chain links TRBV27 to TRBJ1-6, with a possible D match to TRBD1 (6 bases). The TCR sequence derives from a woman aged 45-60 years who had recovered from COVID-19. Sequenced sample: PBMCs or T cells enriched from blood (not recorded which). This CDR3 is CASSRDISSYNSPLHF. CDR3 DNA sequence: TGTGCCAGCAGTCGGGACATTAGCTCCTATAATTCACCCCTCCACTTT.